These 5 T cell receptor beta chains were all obtained from the same sample, sequenced in a study of identical twins. Via MiXCR, TCRdb re-called the 5' RACE reads, giving one row per CDR3 protein. Of under 300,000 distinct CDR3 sequences in the sample, around 8.3% are singletons; the top ten hold less than 4%. These sequences were also reported in another study, on yellow fever vaccine responses in identical twins.

Sequences were obtained from CD8+ T cells sorted from blood. The receptors originated from a young woman in good health.

The J gene is TRBJ1-2, the V gene TRBV7-2; no clear D. Trimming stripped 5 bases from V and 0 bases from J, with 13 bases between. Germline V lookup: CDR1 SGHTA, CDR2 FQGNSA. CDR3 length: 15 residues. CDR3 nucleotides: TGTGCCAGCAGCCCAGTGACGGATACTAACTATGGCTACACCTTC. Residues: CASSPVTDTNYGYTF.

The chain couples TRBV4-3 to TRBJ2-7, with D tentatively TRBD2 (6 bases). This CDR3 has 16 residues. Germline assignment: CDR1 LGHNA and CDR2 YSLEER. Between the trimmed V and J ends, which lost 0 bases and 3 bases, there was a span of 15 bases. CDR3 DNA sequence: TGCGCCAGCAGCCAAGATATCGGGAGTAAAAGCTACGAGCAGTACTTC. It specifies CASSQDIGSKSYEQYF.

In its sample, this clonotype was seen a few times. The chain is built from TRBV27 and TRBJ2-7; D gene unclear. CDR3 length: 13 residues. V lost 4 bases, J lost 3 bases, and 10 bases lay in between. CDR1 and CDR2 (germline): MNHEY, SMNVEV (reference sequence). The chain's CDR3 is CASSSQRHYEQYF. The DNA for the CDR3 is TGTGCCAGCAGTTCCCAGAGGCACTACGAGCAGTACTTC.

This clonotype was picked up a small number of times. J is TRBJ1-6 and V is TRBV7-2; D not certain. Deletions cut 1 base from V and 9 bases from J, with 7 bases between. The germline V gene has CDR1 SGHTA and CDR2 FQGNSA. The CDR3 has 13 amino acids. Here the CDR3 DNA reads TGTGCCAGCAGCTTAGAGTCCAGTTCACCCCTCCACTTT. Translating gives CASSLESSSPLHF.

This clonotype was seen many times. This chain links TRBV29-1 with TRBJ2-7, with TRBD2 matching over 10 bases. The CDR3 runs to 17 residues. V trimming: 7 bases; J trimming: 2 bases; junction bases outside the gene matches: 17. CDR1 and CDR2 from the germline V gene are SQVTM and ANQGSEA. As DNA, the CDR3 is TGCAGCGCCCAAGGGCAGCGGGAGGGGCCGAGTACCTACGAGCAGTACTTC. As protein: CSAQGQREGPSTYEQYF.